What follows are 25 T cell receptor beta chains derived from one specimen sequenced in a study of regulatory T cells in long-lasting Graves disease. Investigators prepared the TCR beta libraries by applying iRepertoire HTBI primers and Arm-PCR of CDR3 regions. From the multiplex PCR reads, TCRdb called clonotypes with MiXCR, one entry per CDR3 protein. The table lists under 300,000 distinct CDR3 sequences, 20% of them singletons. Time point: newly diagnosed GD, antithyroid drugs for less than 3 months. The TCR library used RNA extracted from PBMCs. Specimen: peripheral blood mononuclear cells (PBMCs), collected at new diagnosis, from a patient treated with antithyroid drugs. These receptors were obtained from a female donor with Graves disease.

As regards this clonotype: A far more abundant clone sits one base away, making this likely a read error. In DNA form, the CDR3 reads TGTGCCAGCGGCTTAGATGTATATAGGGGGGCGATCACAGATACGCAGTATTTT. Translated, it gives CASGLDVYRGAITDTQYF. The chain links TRBV7-2 to TRBJ2-3; D may be TRBD1 or TRBD2 (6 bases each). There are 18 residues in the CDR3. Germline V CDR1 and CDR2: SGHTA, FQGNSA. The full variable domain, its missing parts supplied by reference TRBV7-2 and TRBJ2-3, is GAGVSQSPSNKVTEKGKDVELRCDPISGHTALYWYRQSLGQGLEFLIYFQGNSAPDKSGLPSDRFSAERTGGSVSTLTIQRTQQEDSAVYLCASGLDVYRGAITDTQYFGPGTRLTVL.

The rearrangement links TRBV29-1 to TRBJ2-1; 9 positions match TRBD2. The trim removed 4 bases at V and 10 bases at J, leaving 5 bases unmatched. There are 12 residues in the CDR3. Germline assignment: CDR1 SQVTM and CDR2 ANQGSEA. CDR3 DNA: TGCAGCGTTGGCTTAGCGGGAGAAGAGCAGTTCTTC. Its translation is CSVGLAGEEQFF.

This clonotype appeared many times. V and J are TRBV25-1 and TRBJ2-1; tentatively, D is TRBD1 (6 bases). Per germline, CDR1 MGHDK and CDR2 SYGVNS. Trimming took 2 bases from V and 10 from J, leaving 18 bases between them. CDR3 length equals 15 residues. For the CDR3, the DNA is TGTGCCAGCAGTGAAAGGGACACCCTTACGGGCGAGCAGTTCTTC. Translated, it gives CASSERDTLTGEQFF.

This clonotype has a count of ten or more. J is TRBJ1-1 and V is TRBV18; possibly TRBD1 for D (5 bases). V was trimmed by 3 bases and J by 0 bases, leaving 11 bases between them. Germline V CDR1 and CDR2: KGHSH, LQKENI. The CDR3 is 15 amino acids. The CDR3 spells CASSPRTFVNTEAFF. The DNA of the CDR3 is TGTGCCAGCTCACCTCGGACATTTGTGAACACTGAAGCTTTCTTT.

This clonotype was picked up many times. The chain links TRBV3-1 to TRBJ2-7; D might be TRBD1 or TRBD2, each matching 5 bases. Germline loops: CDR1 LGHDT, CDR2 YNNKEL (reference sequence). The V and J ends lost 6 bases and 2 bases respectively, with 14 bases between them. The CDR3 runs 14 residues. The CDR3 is CASSRAPGPYEQYF. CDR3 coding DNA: TGTGCCAGCAGTCGCGCTCCGGGACCCTACGAGCAGTACTTC.

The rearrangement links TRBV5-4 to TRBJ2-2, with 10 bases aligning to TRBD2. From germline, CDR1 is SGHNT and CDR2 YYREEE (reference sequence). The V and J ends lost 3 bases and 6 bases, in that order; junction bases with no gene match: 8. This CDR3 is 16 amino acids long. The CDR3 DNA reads TGTGCCAGCAGCTGGAGTCGTAGCGGGGGGTCCGGGGAGCTGTTTTTT. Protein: CASSWSRSGGSGELFF.

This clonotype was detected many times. The CDR3 DNA sequence: TGTGCCAGCAGCGTCCTGGCAGGGAGGCAGTATTTT. This encodes CASSVLAGRQYF. This chain links TRBV9 with TRBJ2-3; possibly TRBD1 or TRBD2 for D (5 bases each). The V gene's germline CDR1 is SGDLS and CDR2 YYNGEE. The V end lost 2 bases, the J end lost 11 bases, and 12 bases lay between the germline ends. The CDR3 has 12 residues.

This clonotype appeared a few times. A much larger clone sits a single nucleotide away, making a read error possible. CDR3 loop: CASSYTRSLGGQYF. The CDR3 DNA reads TGTGCCAGCAGTTACACCAGGAGCCTGGGCGGGCAGTACTTC. This sequence joins TRBV6-5 and TRBJ2-7; D remains ambiguous. This CDR3 spans 14 amino acids. Deletions cut 2 bases from V and 9 bases from J, with 17 bases between. From germline, CDR1 is MNHEY and CDR2 SVGAGI.

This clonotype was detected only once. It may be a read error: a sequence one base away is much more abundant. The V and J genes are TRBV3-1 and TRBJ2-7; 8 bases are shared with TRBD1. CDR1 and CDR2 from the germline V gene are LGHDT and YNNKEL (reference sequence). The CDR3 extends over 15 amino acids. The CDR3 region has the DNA TGTGCCAGCAGCCAGCGACAGGGGTCGTACGACGAGCGGTACTTC. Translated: CASSQRQGSYDERYF.

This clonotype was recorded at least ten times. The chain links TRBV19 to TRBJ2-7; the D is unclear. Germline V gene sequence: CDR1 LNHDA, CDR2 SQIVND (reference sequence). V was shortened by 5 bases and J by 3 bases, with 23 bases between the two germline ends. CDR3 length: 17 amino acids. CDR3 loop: CASSPYDGAGSYYEQYF. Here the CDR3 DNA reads TGTGCCAGTAGTCCCTATGACGGAGCAGGCAGCTACTACGAGCAGTACTTC.

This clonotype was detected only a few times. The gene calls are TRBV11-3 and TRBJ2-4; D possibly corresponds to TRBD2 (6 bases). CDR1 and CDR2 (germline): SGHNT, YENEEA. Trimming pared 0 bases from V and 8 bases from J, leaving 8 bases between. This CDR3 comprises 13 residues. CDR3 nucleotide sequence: TGTGCCAGCAGCTTAGAACGGAGGGACATTCAGTACTTC. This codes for CASSLERRDIQYF.

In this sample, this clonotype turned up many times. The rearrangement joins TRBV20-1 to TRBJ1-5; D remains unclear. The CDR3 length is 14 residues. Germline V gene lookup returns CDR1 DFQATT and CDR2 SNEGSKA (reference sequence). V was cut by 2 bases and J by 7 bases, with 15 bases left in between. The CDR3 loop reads CSARLGGLGQPQHF. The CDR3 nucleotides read TGCAGTGCTAGACTTGGCGGTTTAGGGCAGCCCCAGCATTTT.

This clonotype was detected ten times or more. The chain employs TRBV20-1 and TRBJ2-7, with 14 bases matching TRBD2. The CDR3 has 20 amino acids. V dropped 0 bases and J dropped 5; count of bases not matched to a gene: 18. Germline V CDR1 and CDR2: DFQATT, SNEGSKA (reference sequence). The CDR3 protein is CSARDTGTSGSSPVWDEQYF. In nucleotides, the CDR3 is TGCAGTGCTAGAGATACCGGGACTAGCGGGAGCTCCCCGGTGTGGGACGAGCAGTACTTC.

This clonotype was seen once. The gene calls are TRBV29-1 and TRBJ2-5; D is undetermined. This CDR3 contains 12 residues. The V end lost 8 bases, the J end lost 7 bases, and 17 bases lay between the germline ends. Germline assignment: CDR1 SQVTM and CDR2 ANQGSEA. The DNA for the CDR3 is TGCAGCTTAGTGCATCCTGCTGGGACCCAGTACTTC. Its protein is CSLVHPAGTQYF.

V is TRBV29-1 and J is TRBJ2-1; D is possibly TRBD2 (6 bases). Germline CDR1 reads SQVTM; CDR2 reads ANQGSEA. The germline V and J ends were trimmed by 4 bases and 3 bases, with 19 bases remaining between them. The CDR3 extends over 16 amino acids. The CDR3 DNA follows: TGCAGCGTTGTCCCACTCAAAGTGGGGGGCTACAATGAGCAGTTCTTC. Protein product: CSVVPLKVGGYNEQFF.

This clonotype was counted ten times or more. The CDR3 DNA reads TGTGCCACCAGCAGAGATCGCGGGGTGGAGACCCAGTACTTC. Its translation is CATSRDRGVETQYF. The chain is built from TRBV15 and TRBJ2-5; D possibly corresponds to TRBD2 (6 bases). Germline CDR1 LNHNV, CDR2 YYDKDF (reference sequence). This CDR3 spans 14 amino acids. V was trimmed by 0 bases and J by 5 bases, leaving 10 bases between them.

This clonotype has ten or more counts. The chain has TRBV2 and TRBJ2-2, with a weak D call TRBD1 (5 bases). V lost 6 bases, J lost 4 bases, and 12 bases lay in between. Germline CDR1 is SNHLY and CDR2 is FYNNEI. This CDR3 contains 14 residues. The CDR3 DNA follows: TGTGCCAGCAGCCAAAAGACAGCCACCGGGGAGCTGTTTTTT. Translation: CASSQKTATGELFF.

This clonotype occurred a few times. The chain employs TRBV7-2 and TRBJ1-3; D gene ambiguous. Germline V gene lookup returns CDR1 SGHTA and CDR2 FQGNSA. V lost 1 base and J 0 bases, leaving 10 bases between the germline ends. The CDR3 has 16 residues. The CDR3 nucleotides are TGTGCCAGCAGCTTAGGGTCCGTAGCCTCTGGAAACACCATATATTTT. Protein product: CASSLGSVASGNTIYF.

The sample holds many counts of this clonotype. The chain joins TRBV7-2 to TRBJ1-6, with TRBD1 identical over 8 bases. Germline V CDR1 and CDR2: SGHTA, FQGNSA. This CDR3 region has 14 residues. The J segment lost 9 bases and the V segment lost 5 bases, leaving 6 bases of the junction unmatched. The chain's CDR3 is CASSGQGTGSPLHF. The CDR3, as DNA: TGTGCCAGCAGCGGACAGGGAACGGGTTCACCCCTCCACTTT.

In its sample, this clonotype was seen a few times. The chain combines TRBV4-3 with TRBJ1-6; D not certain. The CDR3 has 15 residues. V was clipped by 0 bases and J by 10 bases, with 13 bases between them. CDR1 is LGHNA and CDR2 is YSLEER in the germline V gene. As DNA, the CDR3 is TGCGCCAGCAGCCAAGAACTGGGTCTGGGCTCACCCCTCCACTTT. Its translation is CASSQELGLGSPLHF.

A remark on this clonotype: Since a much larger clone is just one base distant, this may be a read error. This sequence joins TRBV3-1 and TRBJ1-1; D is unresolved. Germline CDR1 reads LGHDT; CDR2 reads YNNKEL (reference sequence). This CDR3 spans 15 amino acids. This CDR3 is CASGQVVGGRTEAFF. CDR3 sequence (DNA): TGTGCCAGCGGCCAAGTGGTAGGAGGTCGCACTGAAGCTTTCTTT.

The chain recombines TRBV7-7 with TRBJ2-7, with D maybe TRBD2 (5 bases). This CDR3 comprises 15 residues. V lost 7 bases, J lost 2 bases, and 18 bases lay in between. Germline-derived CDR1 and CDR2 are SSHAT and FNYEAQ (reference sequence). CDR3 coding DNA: TGTGCCAGCACCCCACGCCGGGGTCCTACCTACGAGCAGTACTTC. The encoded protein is CASTPRRGPTYEQYF.

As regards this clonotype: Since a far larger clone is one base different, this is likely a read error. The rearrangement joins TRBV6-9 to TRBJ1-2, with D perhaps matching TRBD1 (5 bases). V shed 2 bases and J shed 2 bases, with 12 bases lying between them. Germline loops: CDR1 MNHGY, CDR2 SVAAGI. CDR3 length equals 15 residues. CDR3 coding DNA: TGTGCCAGCAGTTATGCGAGGGGCGGCAACTATGGCTACACCTTC. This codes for CASSYARGGNYGYTF.

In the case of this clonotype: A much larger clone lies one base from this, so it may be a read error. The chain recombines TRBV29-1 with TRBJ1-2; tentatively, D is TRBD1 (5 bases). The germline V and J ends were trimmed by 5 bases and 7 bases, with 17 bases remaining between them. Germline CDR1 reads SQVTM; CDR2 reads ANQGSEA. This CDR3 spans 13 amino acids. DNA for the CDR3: TGCAGCGTTCCTGGACATGGTGAGAGTGGCTACACCTTC. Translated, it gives CSVPGHGESGYTF. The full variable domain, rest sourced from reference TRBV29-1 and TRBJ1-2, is SAVISQKPSRDICQRGTSLTIQCQVDSQVTMMFWYRQQPGQSLTLIATANQGSEATYESGFVIDKFPISRPNLTFSTLTVSNMSPEDSSIYLCSVPGHGESGYTFGSGTRLTVV.

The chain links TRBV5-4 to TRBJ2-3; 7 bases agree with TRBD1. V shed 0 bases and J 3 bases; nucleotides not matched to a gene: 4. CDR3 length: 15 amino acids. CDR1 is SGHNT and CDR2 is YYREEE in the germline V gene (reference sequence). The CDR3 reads CASSLAGTDTDTQYF. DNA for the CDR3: TGTGCCAGCAGCTTGGCCGGGACAGATACAGATACGCAGTATTTT.